The 23 T cell receptor beta chains presented below share a single source sample, sequenced in a study of regulatory dendritic cells for organ transplantation. TCRdb's table, derived via immunoSEQ multiplex PCR, lists solely in-frame clones and lacks some. The sample lists about 29,000 clones; roughly 80% were seen once. The sequenced material came from naive CD4+ T cells from blood. The subset denotes: CD45RA+ naive T cells. Receptors were obtained from a human donor in good health.

The genes are TRBV5-1 and TRBJ1-4; D is perhaps TRBD1 (6 bases). This CDR3 contains 16 residues. CDR1 and CDR2 from the germline V gene are SGHRS and YFSETQ. Trimming pared 0 bases from V and 7 bases from J, leaving 16 bases between. CDR3 nucleotides: TGCGCCAGCAGCTTGGAGGGTCGGGGGGCCGGTGAAAAACTGTTTTTT. Its protein is CASSLEGRGAGEKLFF. The full variable domain, in which reference TRBV5-1 and TRBJ1-4 provide the parts outside the CDR3, is KAGVTQTPRYLIKTRGQQVTLSCSPISGHRSVSWYQQTPGQGLQFLFEYFSETQRNKGNFPGRFSGRQFSNSRSEMNVSTLELGDSALYLCASSLEGRGAGEKLFFGSGTQLSVL.

The chain combines TRBV5-1 with TRBJ2-1, with TRBD1 as a possible D gene (5 bases). Trimming pared 1 base from V and 7 bases from J, leaving 18 bases between. Germline V CDR1 and CDR2: SGHRS, YFSETQ. This CDR3 is built from 16 residues. CDR3 sequence: CASSLFFMQGRNEQFF. For the CDR3, the DNA is TGCGCCAGCAGCTTGTTTTTTATGCAGGGTAGGAATGAGCAGTTCTTC.

This chain links TRBV2 with TRBJ1-1, with D uncertain. CDR1 is SNHLY and CDR2 is FYNNEI in the germline V gene. V lost 6 bases and J lost 8, with 13 bases in between. The CDR3 is made up of 12 amino acids. CDR3 amino acids: CASRGLGMEAFF. In nucleotides, the CDR3 is TGTGCCAGCAGAGGACTCGGGATGGAAGCTTTCTTT.

The V call is TRBV2, the J call TRBJ1-1; D possibly corresponds to TRBD1 (6 bases). Germline CDR1 and CDR2: SNHLY and FYNNEI. This CDR3 has 14 residues. Between the trimmed V and J ends, which lost 10 bases and 1 base, there was a span of 16 bases. The CDR3 coding sequence is TGTGCCACAACGAGGGAACAGGGGAACACTGAAGCTTTCTTT. Translating it yields CATTREQGNTEAFF.

The CDR3 DNA is TGCGCCAGCAGCGTGAGACAGGGTGAAGGAAACACCATATATTTT. Translation: CASSVRQGEGNTIYF. V gene TRBV5-1 combines with J gene TRBJ1-3, with TRBD1 identical over 7 bases. Germline assignment: CDR1 SGHRS and CDR2 YFSETQ. This CDR3 has 15 residues. Germline trimming cut 4 bases from V and 4 bases from J; bases unmatched to any gene: 8. Using reference TRBV5-1 and TRBJ1-3 for the parts outside the CDR3, the full variable domain is KAGVTQTPRYLIKTRGQQVTLSCSPISGHRSVSWYQQTPGQGLQFLFEYFSETQRNKGNFPGRFSGRQFSNSRSEMNVSTLELGDSALYLCASSVRQGEGNTIYFGEGSWLTVV.

The V gene is TRBV25-1, the J gene TRBJ1-4; D unclear. The CDR3 is 16 amino acids. Germline CDR1 is MGHDK and CDR2 is SYGVNS. Trimming removed 1 base from V and 7 bases from J, with 16 bases in between. CDR3 coding DNA: TGTGCCAGCAGTGAATCCCGGCGGGCCGGAGGTGAAAAACTGTTTTTT. It specifies CASSESRRAGGEKLFF.

The chain is built from TRBV5-1 and TRBJ2-7, with 7 positions matching TRBD2. CDR1 SGHRS and CDR2 YFSETQ come from the germline V gene. The ends lost 0 bases at V and 0 bases at J; junction bases unmatched: 6. The CDR3 is 16 amino acids. The CDR3 DNA follows: TGCGCCAGCAGCTTGGGCTCAACTAGCGCCTCCTACGAGCAGTACTTC. Protein sequence: CASSLGSTSASYEQYF.

The chain couples TRBV5-1 to TRBJ2-3; 7 bases are shared with TRBD1. CDR1 and CDR2 (germline): SGHRS, YFSETQ. There are 13 residues in the CDR3. Germline trimming cut 4 bases from V and 4 bases from J; bases unmatched to any gene: 3. CDR3 loop: CASSLTGPDTQYF. CDR3 nucleotides: TGCGCCAGCAGCCTGACAGGGCCAGATACGCAGTATTTT.

The chain links TRBV28 to TRBJ2-3; D call uncertain. V was shortened by 1 base and J by 4 bases, with 3 bases between the two germline ends. This CDR3 comprises 12 residues. Germline assignment: CDR1 MDHEN and CDR2 SYDVKM. DNA for the CDR3: TGTGCCAGCAGTTTATCGGCAGATACGCAGTATTTT. Translated: CASSLSADTQYF.

The chain uses TRBV9 and TRBJ2-2, with 11 bases lining up with TRBD1. The CDR3 covers 16 residues. After removal of 3 bases from V and 5 bases from J, the junction contained 6 bases not matched to a gene. Germline V gives CDR1 SGDLS, CDR2 YYNGEE. CDR3 DNA sequence: TGTGCCAGCAGCGAGGGGGGACAGGGGGTAACCGGGGAGCTGTTTTTT. It encodes CASSEGGQGVTGELFF.

The chain employs TRBV13 and TRBJ2-5; 12 bases map to TRBD2. Looked up from germline, CDR1 is PRHDT and CDR2 is FYEKMQ (reference sequence). The CDR3 runs to 16 residues. Trimming removed 4 bases from V and 5 bases from J; junction bases left unmatched: 8. CDR3 loop: CASSSLAGGPEETQYF. The CDR3 nucleotides read TGTGCCAGCAGCTCCCTAGCGGGGGGGCCCGAGGAGACCCAGTACTTC.

This sequence joins TRBV9 and TRBJ2-1, with 11 positions matching TRBD2. With V trimmed by 4 bases and J by 6 bases, 9 bases remained unmatched. Germline V gene sequence: CDR1 SGDLS, CDR2 YYNGEE. The CDR3 contains 16 residues. CDR3 sequence reads: CASSSPLAGGANEQFF. CDR3 bases: TGTGCCAGCAGCTCACCCCTAGCGGGGGGAGCCAATGAGCAGTTCTTC. Filled out from reference TRBV9 and TRBJ2-1, the complete variable domain reads DSGVTQTPKHLITATGQRVTLRCSPRSGDLSVYWYQQSLDQGLQFLIQYYNGEERAKGNILERFSAQQFPDLHSELNLSSLELGDSALYFCASSSPLAGGANEQFFGPGTRLTVL.

The chain uses TRBV29-1 and TRBJ2-3; 7 bases are shared with TRBD2. CDR1 is SQVTM, CDR2 ANQGSEA, per germline. The CDR3 extends over 13 amino acids. Germline trimming cut 7 bases from V and 1 base from J; bases unmatched to any gene: 5. The CDR3 spells CSAGGWGTDTQYF. The CDR3 DNA reads as TGCAGCGCGGGGGGTTGGGGCACAGATACGCAGTATTTT.

The chain couples TRBV7-6 to TRBJ2-5; D not certain. There are 16 residues in the CDR3. V lost 4 bases, J lost 5 bases, and 20 bases lay in between. Per germline, CDR1 SGHVS and CDR2 FNYEAQ. CDR3 nucleotide sequence: TGTGCCAGCAGCTCCGCCCTGGTGCCTGCCGGGGAGACCCAGTACTTC. It is translated as CASSSALVPAGETQYF.

The rearrangement links TRBV19 to TRBJ1-1; TRBD1 agrees at 11 bases. V trimming: 1 base; J trimming: 6 bases; junction bases outside the gene matches: 4. CDR1 is LNHDA, CDR2 SQIVND, per germline (reference sequence). CDR3 length: 15 residues. CDR3 in amino acids: CASSIGGTGGSEAFF. The CDR3 coding sequence is TGTGCCAGTAGTATAGGAGGGACAGGGGGTTCTGAAGCTTTCTTT.

This chain connects TRBV6-5 to TRBJ1-5, with 11 bases fitting TRBD1. CDR3 length: 14 amino acids. The trim removed 6 bases at V and 6 bases at J, leaving 4 bases unmatched. The germline V gene encodes CDR1 MNHEY and CDR2 SVGAGI. In nucleotides, the CDR3 is TGTGCCAGCAGGGGGACAGGGGGATTTCAGCCCCAGCATTTT. Protein product: CASRGTGGFQPQHF.

This sequence joins TRBV4-2 and TRBJ2-7, with 8 bases that match TRBD1. Trimming took 0 bases from V and 6 from J; bases not matched to a gene: 7. This CDR3 contains 15 residues. Germline V gives CDR1 LGHNA, CDR2 YNFKEQ. This CDR3 reads CASSQDSAGGVEQYF. In nucleotides, the CDR3 is TGTGCCAGCAGCCAAGATTCGGCAGGGGGCGTCGAGCAGTACTTC.

Written as DNA, the CDR3 is TGTGCCAGCAGTTATGTTCCTCAGGGCGCCTACGAGCAGTACTTC. This gives the protein CASSYVPQGAYEQYF. The chain joins TRBV6-5 to TRBJ2-7; D possibly corresponds to TRBD1 (5 bases). Trimming stripped 3 bases from V and 2 bases from J, with 14 bases between. Per the germline V gene, CDR1 is MNHEY and CDR2 is SVGAGI. The CDR3 extends over 15 amino acids.

This chain links TRBV4-1 with TRBJ1-4; no clear D gene. Trimming pared 2 bases from V and 3 bases from J, leaving 10 bases between. Germline V gives CDR1 MGHRA, CDR2 YSYEKL. The CDR3 runs 15 residues. The CDR3 reads CASSQSRQSNEKLFF. CDR3 nucleotides: TGCGCCAGCAGCCAATCTCGCCAGTCTAATGAAAAACTGTTTTTT.

In this sample, this clone turned up a few times. This chain joins TRBV5-5 and TRBJ1-1, with 7 bases that match TRBD1. This CDR3 region has 15 residues. Germline V gene sequence: CDR1 SGHKS, CDR2 YYEKEE (reference sequence). The V segment lost 4 bases and the J segment 5 bases; nucleotides outside the gene matches: 11. The DNA of the CDR3 is TGTGCCAGCAGCACCGGACAGGTGCTGGGGACTGAAGCTTTCTTT. Translating gives CASSTGQVLGTEAFF.

This chain links TRBV7-2 with TRBJ1-1; perhaps TRBD1 as D (5 bases). There are 15 residues in the CDR3. V was cut by 4 bases and J by 0 bases, with 12 bases left in between. Germline V gene data show CDR1 as SGHTA and CDR2 as FQGNSA. The CDR3 protein is CASSSQTVLNTEAFF. CDR3 nucleotide sequence: TGTGCCAGCAGCTCCCAGACAGTCTTGAACACTGAAGCTTTCTTT.

The chain has TRBV11-1 and TRBJ2-7; D unresolved. The germline V gene has CDR1 SGHAT and CDR2 FQDESV (reference sequence). Trimming removed 4 bases at V and 3 bases at J, with 10 bases between. The CDR3 is 13 amino acids. The CDR3 DNA sequence: TGTGCCAGCAGCTCTTCCCCCTACTACGAGCAGTACTTC. Amino acids: CASSSSPYYEQYF.

The chain links TRBV28 to TRBJ1-1; D gene unclear. Trimming stripped 7 bases from V and 5 bases from J, with 20 bases between. The CDR3 has 15 amino acids. Per the germline V gene, CDR1 is MDHEN and CDR2 is SYDVKM. CDR3 amino acids: CASTDPGRGWTEAFF. CDR3 in DNA: TGTGCCAGCACTGATCCCGGCCGAGGATGGACTGAAGCTTTCTTT.